The 5 T cell receptor beta chains given below trace back to one sample, sequenced in a study of blood T cells in healthy people across ages. The authors ran a second PCR of roughly 6 to 12 cycles using a sample-barcoded 5' primer and a J-beta primer mix. TCRdb recomputed calls from the 5' RACE reads with MiXCR, one row per CDR3 protein. The table lists around 670,000 distinct CDR3 sequences, 25% to 30% of them singletons. The source material was blood. The source is a woman older than 75 in good health.

This clonotype was seen at least ten times. The CDR3 loop is CASSPPGFGTQYF. CDR3 coding DNA: TGTGCCAGCAGTCCTCCGGGATTCGGGACCCAGTACTTC. The rearrangement joins TRBV28 to TRBJ2-5; D is possibly TRBD2 (5 bases). The CDR3 contains 13 residues. CDR1 is MDHEN and CDR2 is SYDVKM in the germline V gene. The V gene lost 5 bases and the J gene lost 7 bases, with 14 bases spanning the gap.

Only a few counts were recorded for this clonotype. V is TRBV5-1 and J is TRBJ2-5; the match to TRBD2 covers 7 bases. Germline V gene data show CDR1 as SGHRS and CDR2 as YFSETQ. Germline trimming cut 3 bases from V and 5 bases from J; bases unmatched to any gene: 10. This CDR3 is built from 15 residues. CDR3 protein: CASSSAGISGETQYF. DNA for the CDR3: TGCGCCAGCAGCTCCGCCGGGATTAGCGGGGAGACCCAGTACTTC. Using reference TRBV5-1 and TRBJ2-5 for the parts outside the CDR3, the full variable domain is KAGVTQTPRYLIKTRGQQVTLSCSPISGHRSVSWYQQTPGQGLQFLFEYFSETQRNKGNFPGRFSGRQFSNSRSEMNVSTLELGDSALYLCASSSAGISGETQYFGPGTRLLVL.

In its sample, this clonotype was seen a few times. This chain connects TRBV6-1 to TRBJ1-1; possibly TRBD1 for D (5 bases). This CDR3 comprises 13 residues. The germline V and J ends were trimmed by 2 bases and 6 bases, with 10 bases remaining between them. In germline, CDR1 is MNHNS, CDR2 SASEGT. Here the CDR3 reads CASSEYGTPEAFF. The CDR3 DNA reads as TGTGCCAGCAGTGAATACGGGACGCCTGAAGCTTTCTTT.

At least ten counts were recorded for this clonotype. This chain links TRBV10-3 with TRBJ1-1; D not certain. V gave up 11 bases and J gave up 2 bases, with 24 bases separating them. Germline values: CDR1 ENHRY, CDR2 SYGVKD. CDR3 size: 16 residues. CDR3 bases: TGTGCCGCCACCAGCCTTCGACTTCAAGGTAACACTGAAGCTTTCTTT. Amino acid sequence: CAATSLRLQGNTEAFF.

This clonotype was found a few times. The chain links TRBV7-9 to TRBJ1-6; TRBD1 is a possible D gene (6 bases). Trimming removed 4 bases from V and 0 bases from J, with 13 bases in between. This CDR3 region has 17 residues. Germline V gene lookup returns CDR1 SEHNR and CDR2 FQNEAQ (reference sequence). The CDR3 spells CASSSDLQGSYNSPLHF. Here the CDR3 DNA reads TGTGCCAGCAGCTCGGACCTACAGGGCTCCTATAATTCACCCCTCCACTTT.